The entry that follows covers one TCR beta chain sequence. Its antigen remains unidentified. This sample is part of a study of CXCR3-negative and CXCR3-positive naive CD8 T cells. Study-level results: Compared with CXCR3-negative naive cells, CXCR3-positive naive cells showed more hydrophobic TRB CDR3s. TRB CDR3 properties served as the basis for inferring TCR strength, and surface CD5 was comparable between naive subsets.

The germline gives CDR1 SGDLS, CDR2 YYNGEE. CDR3 length: 16 amino acids. Each TRB cDNA library was prepared by 5' RACE (with UMI labels). From its re-call of the 5' RACE reads, TCRdb lists each CDR3 protein once, without DNA. Its table records roughly 140,000 distinct CDR3 sequences. The V call is TRBV9, the J call TRBJ2-3; checking the TCRdb D call of TRBD2 is not possible without DNA. Material for sequencing was naive CXCR3+ CD8+ T cells from blood. Subset given: CD45RO-CCR7+CD27+CD95- naive CD8+ T cells expressing CXCR3 (TNR3+). The sequence was obtained from a human donor in good health. Some clones in this sample may be carry-over from other donors' samples. The CDR3: CASSVVVSGYTDTQYF.